A selection of T cell receptor beta chains follows, all from one sample in a study of T cells in Graves' hyperthyroidism and ophthalmopathy. Using its own MiXCR run on the multiplex PCR reads, TCRdb lists one record per CDR3 protein. The sample shows over 400,000 distinct CDR3 sequences, approximately 15% of them seen only once. Sequenced input: blood. All receptors derive from a man aged 18 to 30 with Graves' ophthalmopathy. CDR3s include the opening cysteine and the closing phenylalanine or tryptophan.

v_gene: TRBV5-6; j_gene: TRBJ2-5; len: 16; CDR3aa: CASSLWTSGREETQYF
v_gene: TRBV9; j_gene: TRBJ2-3; len: 18; CDR3aa: CASSPRGGGSGGTDTQYF
v_gene: TRBV12-3/TRBV12-4; j_gene: TRBJ2-1; len: 15; CDR3aa: CASAGGEGSYNEQFF
v_gene: TRBV20-1; j_gene: TRBJ2-5; len: 14; CDR3aa: CSRLAGGIGETQYF
v_gene: TRBV7-9; j_gene: TRBJ2-3; len: 12; CDR3aa: CASSAGADTQYF
v_gene: TRBV20-1; j_gene: TRBJ1-4; len: 15; CDR3aa: CSAQRPLATNEKLFF
v_gene: TRBV12-3/TRBV12-4; j_gene: TRBJ2-7; len: 13; CDR3aa: CASTGAALGEQYF
v_gene: TRBV13; j_gene: TRBJ2-1; len: 15; CDR3aa: CASSLVSYSYNEQFF
v_gene: TRBV10-3; j_gene: TRBJ1-5; len: 13; CDR3aa: CAIQGGLNQPQHF
v_gene: TRBV27; j_gene: TRBJ2-7; len: 14; CDR3aa: CASSLTRISYEQYF
v_gene: TRBV11-2; j_gene: TRBJ1-2; len: 17; CDR3aa: CASSSLGAVSGGKGYTF